The sequence of this T cell receptor beta chain was determined in a study of OX40 agonist ivuxolimab in advanced cancers. Study-level information: The treatment was a fully human IgG2 OX40 agonist, ivuxolimab.

Generated by immunoSEQ multiplex PCR, the TCRdb table keeps only in-frame clones and is missing some. The table shows approximately 52,000 clones, with 83% occurring only once. Germline CDR1 reads SGHRS; CDR2 reads YFSETQ. Deletions cut 3 bases from V and 5 bases from J, with 14 bases between. The CDR3 covers 14 residues. This clone was counted only a few times. This clonotype originated in an adult with an advanced solid tumor such as melanoma, head and neck, liver or kidney cancer. The sample here was CD4+ or CD8+ T cells sorted from blood, taken in a trial of the OX40 agonist ivuxolimab. V gene TRBV5-1 combines with J gene TRBJ2-5; perhaps TRBD2 as D (6 bases). The CDR3 is CASSSAGLGETQYF. The CDR3 nucleotides are TGCGCCAGCAGCTCAGCGGGCCTAGGGGAGACCCAGTACTTC.